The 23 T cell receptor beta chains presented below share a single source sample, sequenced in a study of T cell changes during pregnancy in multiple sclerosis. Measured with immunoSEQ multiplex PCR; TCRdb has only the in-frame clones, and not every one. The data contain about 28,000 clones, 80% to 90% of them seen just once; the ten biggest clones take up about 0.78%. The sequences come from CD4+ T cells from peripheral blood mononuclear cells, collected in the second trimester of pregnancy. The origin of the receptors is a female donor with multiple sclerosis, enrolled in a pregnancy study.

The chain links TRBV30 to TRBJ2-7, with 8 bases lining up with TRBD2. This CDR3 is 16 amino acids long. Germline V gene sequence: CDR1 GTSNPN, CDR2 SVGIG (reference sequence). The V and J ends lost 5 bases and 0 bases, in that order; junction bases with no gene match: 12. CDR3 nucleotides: TGTGCCTGGGGAGACCCTATAGCGGGAAGCTCCTACGAGCAGTACTTC. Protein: CAWGDPIAGSSYEQYF.

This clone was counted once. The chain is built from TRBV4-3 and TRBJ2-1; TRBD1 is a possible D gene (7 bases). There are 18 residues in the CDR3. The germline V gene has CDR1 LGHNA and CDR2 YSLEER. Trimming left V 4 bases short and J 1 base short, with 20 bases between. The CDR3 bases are TGCGCCAGCAGCCCGGGGGCGGAGGGGGCGGCTTCCTACAATGAGCAGTTCTTC. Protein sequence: CASSPGAEGAASYNEQFF.

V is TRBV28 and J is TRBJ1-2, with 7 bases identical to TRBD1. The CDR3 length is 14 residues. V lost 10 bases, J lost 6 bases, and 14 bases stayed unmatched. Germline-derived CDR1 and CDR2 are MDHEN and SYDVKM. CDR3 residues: CATLLAGTVNGYTF. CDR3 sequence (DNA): TGTGCCACCCTCCTCGCCGGGACAGTCAATGGCTACACCTTC.

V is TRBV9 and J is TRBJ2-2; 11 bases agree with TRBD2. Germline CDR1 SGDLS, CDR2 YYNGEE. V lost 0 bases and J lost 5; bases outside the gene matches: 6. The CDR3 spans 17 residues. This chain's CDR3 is CASSVASASGGTGELFF. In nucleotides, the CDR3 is TGTGCCAGCAGCGTAGCTTCGGCTAGCGGGGGGACCGGGGAGCTGTTTTTT.

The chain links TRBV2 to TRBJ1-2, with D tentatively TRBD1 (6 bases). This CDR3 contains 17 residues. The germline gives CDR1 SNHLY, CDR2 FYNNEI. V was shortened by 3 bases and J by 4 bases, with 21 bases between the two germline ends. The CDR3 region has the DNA TGTGCCAGCAGTGAGACCCTAGGGGGAGTTGTGAGCTATGGCTACACCTTC. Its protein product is CASSETLGGVVSYGYTF.

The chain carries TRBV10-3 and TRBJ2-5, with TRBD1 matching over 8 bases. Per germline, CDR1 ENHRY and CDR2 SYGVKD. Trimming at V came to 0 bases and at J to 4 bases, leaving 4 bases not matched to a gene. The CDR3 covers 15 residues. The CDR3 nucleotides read TGTGCCATCAGTGAGTCGACAGGGGTTACAGAGACCCAGTACTTC. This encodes CAISESTGVTETQYF.

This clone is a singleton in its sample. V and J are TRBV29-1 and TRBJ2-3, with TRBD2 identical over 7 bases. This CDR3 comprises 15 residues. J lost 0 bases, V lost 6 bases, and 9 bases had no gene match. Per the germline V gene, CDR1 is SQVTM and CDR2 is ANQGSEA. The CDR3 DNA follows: TGCAGCGTGTCTCGGGGGGTTTTGAGCACAGATACGCAGTATTTT. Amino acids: CSVSRGVLSTDTQYF.

The CDR3: CASSSGQGAGEQYF. CDR3 bases: TGTGCCAGCTCTTCGGGACAGGGGGCTGGAGAGCAGTACTTC. The rearrangement links TRBV18 to TRBJ2-7; 12 bases map to TRBD1. The germline CDR1 and CDR2 sequences are KGHSH and LQKENI. The CDR3 contains 14 residues. J lost 7 bases, V lost 6 bases, and 7 bases had no gene match.

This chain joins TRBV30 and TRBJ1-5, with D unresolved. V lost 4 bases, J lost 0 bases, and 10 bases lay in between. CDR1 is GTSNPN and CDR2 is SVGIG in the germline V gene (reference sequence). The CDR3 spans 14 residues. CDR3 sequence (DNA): TGTGCCTGGACCGGAGAATCTAGCAATCAGCCCCAGCATTTT. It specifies CAWTGESSNQPQHF.

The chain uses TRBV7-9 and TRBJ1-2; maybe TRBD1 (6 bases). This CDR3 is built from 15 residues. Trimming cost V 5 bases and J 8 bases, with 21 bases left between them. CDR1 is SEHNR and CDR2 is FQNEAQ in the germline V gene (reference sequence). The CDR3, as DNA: TGTGCCAGCAGCCCCGCTTCGGCAGGGGTTAGAGGCTACACCTTC. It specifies CASSPASAGVRGYTF.

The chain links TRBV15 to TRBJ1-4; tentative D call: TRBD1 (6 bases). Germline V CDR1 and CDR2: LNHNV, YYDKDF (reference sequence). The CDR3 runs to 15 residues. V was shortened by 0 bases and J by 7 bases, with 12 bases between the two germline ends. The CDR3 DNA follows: TGTGCCACCAGCAGAGATGGGGGCAAGGGTGAAAAACTGTTTTTT. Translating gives CATSRDGGKGEKLFF.

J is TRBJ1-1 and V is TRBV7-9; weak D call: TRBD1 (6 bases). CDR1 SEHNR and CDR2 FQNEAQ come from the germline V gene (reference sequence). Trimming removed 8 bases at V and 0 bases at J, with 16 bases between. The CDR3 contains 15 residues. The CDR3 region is CASGGGRFMNTEAFF. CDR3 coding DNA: TGTGCCAGCGGGGGCGGACGCTTCATGAACACTGAAGCTTTCTTT. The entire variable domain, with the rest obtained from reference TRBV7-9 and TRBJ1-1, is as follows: DTGVSQNPRHKITKRGQNVTFRCDPISEHNRLYWYRQTLGQGPEFLTYFQNEAQLEKSRLLSDRFSAERPKGSFSTLEIQRTEQGDSAMYLCASGGGRFMNTEAFFGQGTRLTVV.

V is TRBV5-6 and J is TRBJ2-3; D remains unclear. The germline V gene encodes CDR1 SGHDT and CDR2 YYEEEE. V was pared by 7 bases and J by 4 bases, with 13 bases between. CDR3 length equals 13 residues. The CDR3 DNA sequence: TGTGCCAGCCGGATGAGCGCGGCAGATACGCAGTATTTT. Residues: CASRMSAADTQYF.

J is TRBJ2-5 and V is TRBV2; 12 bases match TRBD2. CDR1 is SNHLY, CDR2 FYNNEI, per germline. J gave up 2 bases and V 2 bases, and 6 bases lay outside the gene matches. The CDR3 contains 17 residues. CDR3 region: CASSESSGGVKQETQYF. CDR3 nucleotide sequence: TGTGCCAGCAGTGAATCTAGCGGGGGGGTGAAACAAGAGACCCAGTACTTC.

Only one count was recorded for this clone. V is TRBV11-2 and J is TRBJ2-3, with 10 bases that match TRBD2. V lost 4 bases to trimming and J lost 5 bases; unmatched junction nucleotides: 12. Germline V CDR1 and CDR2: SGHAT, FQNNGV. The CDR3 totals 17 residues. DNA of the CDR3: TGTGCCAGCAGCTCGGCGAGCGGGGGGGTAGTAAGAGATACGCAGTATTTT. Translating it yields CASSSASGGVVRDTQYF.

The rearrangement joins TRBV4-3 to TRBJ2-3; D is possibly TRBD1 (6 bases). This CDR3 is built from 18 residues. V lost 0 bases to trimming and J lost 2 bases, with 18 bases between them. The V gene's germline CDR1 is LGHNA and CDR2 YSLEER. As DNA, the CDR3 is TGCGCCAGCAGCCAAGATAGGGGGACAAGATCTAACACAGATACGCAGTATTTT. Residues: CASSQDRGTRSNTDTQYF.

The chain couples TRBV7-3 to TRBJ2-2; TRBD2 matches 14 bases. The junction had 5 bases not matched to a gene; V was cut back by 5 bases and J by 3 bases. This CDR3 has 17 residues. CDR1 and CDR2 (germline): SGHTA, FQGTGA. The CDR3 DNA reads TGTGCCAGCAGCCCGACTAGCGGGGGGGCCCACACCGGGGAGCTGTTTTTT. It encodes CASSPTSGGAHTGELFF. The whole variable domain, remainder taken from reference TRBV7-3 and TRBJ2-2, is GAGVSQTPSNKVTEKGKYVELRCDPISGHTALYWYRQSLGQGPEFLIYFQGTGAADDSGLPNDRFFAVRPEGSVSTLKIQRTERGDSAVYLCASSPTSGGAHTGELFFGEGSRLTVL.

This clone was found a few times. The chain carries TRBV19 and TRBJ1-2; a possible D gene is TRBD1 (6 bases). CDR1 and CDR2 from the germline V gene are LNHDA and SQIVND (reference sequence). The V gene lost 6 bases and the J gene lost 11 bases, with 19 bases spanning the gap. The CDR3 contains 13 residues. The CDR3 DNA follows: TGTGCCAGTAGAAAACCCCCCGGACAGACGTACACCTTC. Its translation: CASRKPPGQTYTF. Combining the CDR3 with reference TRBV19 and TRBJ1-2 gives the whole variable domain DGGITQSPKYLFRKEGQNVTLSCEQNLNHDAMYWYRQDPGQGLRLIYYSQIVNDFQKGDIAEGYSVSREKKESFPLTVTSAQKNPTAFYLCASRKPPGQTYTFGSGTRLTVV.

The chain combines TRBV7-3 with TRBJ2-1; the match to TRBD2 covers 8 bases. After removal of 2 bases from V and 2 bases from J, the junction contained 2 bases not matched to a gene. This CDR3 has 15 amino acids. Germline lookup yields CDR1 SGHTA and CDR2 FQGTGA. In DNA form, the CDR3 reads TGTGCCAGCAGCTTAGCGGGGGGCGCCTACAATGAGCAGTTCTTC. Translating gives CASSLAGGAYNEQFF.

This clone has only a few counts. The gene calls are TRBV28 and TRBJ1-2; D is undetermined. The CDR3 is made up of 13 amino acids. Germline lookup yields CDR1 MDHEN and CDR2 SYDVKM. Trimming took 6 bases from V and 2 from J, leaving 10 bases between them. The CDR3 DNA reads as TGTGCCAGCAGGGGAGACGGAAACTATGGCTACACCTTC. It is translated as CASRGDGNYGYTF.

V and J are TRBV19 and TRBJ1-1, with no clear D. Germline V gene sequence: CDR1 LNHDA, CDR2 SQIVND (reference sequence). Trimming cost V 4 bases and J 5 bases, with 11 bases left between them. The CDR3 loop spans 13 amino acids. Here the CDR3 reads CASSTSYGTEAFF. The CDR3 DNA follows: TGTGCCAGTAGTACCAGTTACGGGACTGAAGCTTTCTTT.

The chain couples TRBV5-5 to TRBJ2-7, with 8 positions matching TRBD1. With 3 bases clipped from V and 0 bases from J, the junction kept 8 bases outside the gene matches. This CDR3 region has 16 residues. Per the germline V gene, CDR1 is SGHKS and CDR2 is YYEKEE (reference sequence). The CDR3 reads CASSWPRQGSSYEQYF. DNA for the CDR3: TGTGCCAGCAGCTGGCCCCGACAGGGGAGCTCCTACGAGCAGTACTTC.

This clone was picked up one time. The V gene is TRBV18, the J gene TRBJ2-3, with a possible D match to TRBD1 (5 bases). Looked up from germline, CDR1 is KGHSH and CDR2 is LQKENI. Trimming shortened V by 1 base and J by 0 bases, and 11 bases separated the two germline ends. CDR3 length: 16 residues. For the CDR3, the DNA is TGTGCCAGCTCACCACGTTCAGGGATTAGCACAGATACGCAGTATTTT. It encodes CASSPRSGISTDTQYF. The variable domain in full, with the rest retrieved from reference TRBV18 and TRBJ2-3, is NAGVMQNPRHLVRRRGQEARLRCSPMKGHSHVYWYRQLPEEGLKFMVYLQKENIIDESGMPKERFSAEFPKEGPSILRIQQVVRGDSAAYFCASSPRSGISTDTQYFGPGTRLTVL.